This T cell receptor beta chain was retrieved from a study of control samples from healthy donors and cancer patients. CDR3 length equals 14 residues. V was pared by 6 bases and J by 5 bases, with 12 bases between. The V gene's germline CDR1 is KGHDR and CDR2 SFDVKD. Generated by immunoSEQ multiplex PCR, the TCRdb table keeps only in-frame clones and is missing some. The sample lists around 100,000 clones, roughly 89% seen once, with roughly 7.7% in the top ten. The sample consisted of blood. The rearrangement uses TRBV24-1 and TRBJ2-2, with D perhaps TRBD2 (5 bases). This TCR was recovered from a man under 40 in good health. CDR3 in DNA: TGTGCCACCAGTTCCCCCGGGGAGACCGGGGAGCTGTTTTTT. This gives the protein CATSSPGETGELFF.